The sample holds many counts of the clone carrying this TCR beta chain. Library construction for TCR beta used iRepertoire HTBI primers and Arm-PCR of CDR3 regions. TCRdb re-derived calls from the multiplex PCR reads in MiXCR, one entry per CDR3 protein. This table has 520,000 or so distinct CDR3 sequences, around 12% appearing once. The V gene's germline CDR1 is GTSNPN and CDR2 SVGIG (reference sequence). Trimming took off 4 bases at V and 9 bases at J, with 15 bases between the two ends. The CDR3 has 12 residues. Indicated time point: newly diagnosed GD, antithyroid drugs for less than 3 months. Extracted RNA from PBMCs served as the source of the TCR library. These data originate in a study of regulatory T cells in long-lasting Graves disease. The sample was also reused in another study, on T cells in Graves' hyperthyroidism and ophthalmopathy. As that study records: No ophthalmopathy progression within 18 months constituted stable Graves' hyperthyroidism. Most clonotypes that expanded in the thyroid above 0.001 also showed up in blood.

The TCR originated in a woman in her twenties or thirties with Graves disease. The sample was peripheral blood mononuclear cells (PBMCs), taken at new diagnosis, from a patient treated with antithyroid drugs. The rearrangement links TRBV30 to TRBJ1-1; D gene uncertain. CDR3 sequence reads: CAWTHGTNQAFF. DNA of the CDR3: TGTGCCTGGACCCATGGTACCAACCAAGCTTTCTTT. Variable domain in full (rest from reference TRBV30 and TRBJ1-1): SQTIHQWPATLVQPVGSPLSLECTVEGTSNPNLYWYRQAAGRGLQLLFYSVGIGQISSEVPQNLSASRPQDRQFILSSKKLLLSDSGFYLCAWTHGTNQAFFGQGTRLTVV.